The 25 T cell receptor beta chains below all came from one sample that was sequenced in a study of memory B cells and T cells in multiple sclerosis. Separate sequencing covered autoproliferating (CFSE-dim) and non-proliferating (CFSE-high) T cells from stimulus-free culture. Replicate wells were pooled after less than eight days of stimulus-free culture of under 5.5x10^7 CFSE-labeled PBMCs. The assay was immunoSEQ multiplex PCR, and TCRdb's table has in-frame clones only and misses some. This table has 40,000 to 50,000 clones, approximately 80% appearing once. These receptors have no identified antigens. Sequencing was done on a sample of PBMCs from blood kept in culture. These receptors all stem from a human donor with multiple sclerosis.

The chain links TRBV27 to TRBJ1-2, with no clear D. The CDR3 extends over 11 amino acids. The ends were cut back, 8 bases at V and 9 bases at J, with 13 bases in the middle. Germline V gives CDR1 MNHEY, CDR2 SMNVEV (reference sequence). The CDR3 DNA follows: TGTGCCAGCTCCGGTGGCTCCAGCTACACCTTC. This encodes CASSGGSSYTF.

This chain joins TRBV9 and TRBJ2-7; D gene unclear. The CDR3 length is 11 residues. Germline CDR1 SGDLS, CDR2 YYNGEE. The germline V and J ends were trimmed by 5 bases and 3 bases, with 6 bases remaining between them. Written as DNA, the CDR3 is TGTGCCAGCAGTTATGGCTACGAGCAGTACTTC. This encodes CASSYGYEQYF.

This chain connects TRBV15 to TRBJ2-5; D unresolved. V lost 3 bases, J lost 1 base, and 9 bases lay in between. CDR1 LNHNV and CDR2 YYDKDF come from the germline V gene (reference sequence). The CDR3 has 14 residues. DNA for the CDR3: TGTGCCACCAGCAGGGCTAGGCTCCAAGAGACCCAGTACTTC. Its protein is CATSRARLQETQYF.

This chain connects TRBV29-1 to TRBJ2-7; 7 bases match TRBD1. This CDR3 spans 14 amino acids. Germline lookup yields CDR1 SQVTM and CDR2 ANQGSEA. With V trimmed by 3 bases and J by 2 bases, 7 bases remained unmatched. The CDR3 DNA follows: TGCAGCGTTGAGCCTGGGGACAGACCCTACGAGCAGTACTTC. Translated, it gives CSVEPGDRPYEQYF.

The rearrangement joins TRBV18 to TRBJ1-2; TRBD1 is a possible D gene (6 bases). Trimming stripped 3 bases from V and 6 bases from J, with 20 bases between. Germline V lookup: CDR1 KGHSH, CDR2 LQKENI. The CDR3 covers 16 residues. Here the CDR3 DNA reads TGTGCCAGCTCACCCCCGGACAGTCACCTGGACGATGGCTACACCTTC. It yields the protein CASSPPDSHLDDGYTF.

This chain joins TRBV10-1 and TRBJ2-5, with TRBD1 as a possible D gene (6 bases). The CDR3 contains 15 residues. Deletions cut 2 bases from V and 4 bases from J, with 14 bases between. Germline CDR1 WNHNN, CDR2 SYGVQD (reference sequence). CDR3 coding DNA: TGCGCCAGCAGTGAGGGGGGCCCCGGTGGAGAGACCCAGTACTTC. Encoded protein: CASSEGGPGGETQYF.

This chain joins TRBV11-2 and TRBJ1-1; no clear D. Trimming left V 8 bases short and J 4 bases short, with 17 bases between. The germline gives CDR1 SGHAT, CDR2 FQNNGV. This CDR3 spans 14 amino acids. The chain's CDR3 is CASRSIRGSTEAFF. DNA of the CDR3: TGTGCCAGCCGTAGCATACGGGGTAGCACTGAAGCTTTCTTT. Full variable domain (rest looked up from reference TRBV11-2 and TRBJ1-1): EAGVAQSPRYKIIEKRQSVAFWCNPISGHATLYWYQQILGQGPKLLIQFQNNGVVDDSQLPKDRFSAERLKGVDSTLKIQPAKLEDSAVYLCASRSIRGSTEAFFGQGTRLTVV.

This clone showed up just a few times. V gene TRBV20-1 combines with J gene TRBJ1-2; D is unclear. The germline gives CDR1 DFQATT, CDR2 SNEGSKA (reference sequence). CDR3 length: 11 residues. Trimming took off 7 bases at V and 7 bases at J, with 13 bases between the two ends. This CDR3 reads CSVRYQAGYTF. The DNA for the CDR3 is TGCAGTGTTCGTTACCAGGCTGGCTACACCTTC.

CDR3 in DNA: TGTGCCAGCAGTTCGACAGCAACTAATGAAAAACTGTTTTTT. Encoded protein: CASSSTATNEKLFF. V and J are TRBV27 and TRBJ1-4, with a weak D call TRBD1 (5 bases). Trimming shortened V by 4 bases and J by 0 bases, and 6 bases separated the two germline ends. The CDR3 sequence is 14 residues long. Germline loops: CDR1 MNHEY, CDR2 SMNVEV (reference sequence).

The CDR3 nucleotides read TGTGCCAGCAGCTTAACGGCGGGAGAGACAGATACGCAGTATTTT. This encodes CASSLTAGETDTQYF. The chain employs TRBV7-7 and TRBJ2-3; TRBD2 agrees at 7 bases. Germline V gene data show CDR1 as SSHAT and CDR2 as FNYEAQ (reference sequence). This CDR3 has 15 residues. Germline trimming cut 2 bases from V and 3 bases from J; bases unmatched to any gene: 5.

The chain joins TRBV18 to TRBJ2-5; TRBD1 might be the D (6 bases). The germline gives CDR1 KGHSH, CDR2 LQKENI. The V gene lost 3 bases and the J gene lost 4 bases, with 12 bases spanning the gap. The CDR3 sequence is 14 residues long. The CDR3 sequence is CASSPRTVTETQYF. In DNA form, the CDR3 reads TGTGCCAGCTCACCGAGGACAGTAACAGAGACCCAGTACTTC. Based on the CDR3 plus reference TRBV18 and TRBJ2-5, the full variable domain is NAGVMQNPRHLVRRRGQEARLRCSPMKGHSHVYWYRQLPEEGLKFMVYLQKENIIDESGMPKERFSAEFPKEGPSILRIQQVVRGDSAAYFCASSPRTVTETQYFGPGTRLLVL.

The chain employs TRBV6-5 and TRBJ1-5; TRBD1 agrees at 7 bases. The V gene's germline CDR1 is MNHEY and CDR2 SVGAGI. The CDR3 has 14 amino acids. Trimming cost V 4 bases and J 2 bases; bases outside gene matches: 2. CDR3 DNA sequence: TGTGCCAGCAGTTTTGGACAGGGCAATCAGCCCCAGCATTTT. Its translation: CASSFGQGNQPQHF.

The chain combines TRBV30 with TRBJ2-5; TRBD2 might be the D (5 bases). The CDR3 consists of 13 residues. The V gene's germline CDR1 is GTSNPN and CDR2 SVGIG (reference sequence). V was cut by 0 bases and J by 4 bases, with 9 bases left in between. The CDR3 DNA reads TGTGCCTGGAGTGTACGGGATATAGAGACCCAGTACTTC. This encodes CAWSVRDIETQYF.

The rearrangement uses TRBV5-4 and TRBJ1-2, with D possibly TRBD1 on 6 matching bases. The germline V and J ends were trimmed by 0 bases and 3 bases, with 15 bases remaining between them. The germline V gene encodes CDR1 SGHNT and CDR2 YYREEE (reference sequence). The CDR3 is 16 amino acids. This CDR3 is CASSLDGGALDYGYTF. CDR3 sequence (DNA): TGTGCCAGCAGCTTGGATGGGGGGGCCCTTGACTATGGCTACACCTTC.

The rearrangement uses TRBV21-1 and TRBJ2-7; the D call of TRBD1 is as the table states it, not checked on the DNA. TRBV21-1 is a pseudogene segment. The CDR3 contains 17 residues. The CDR3, as DNA: TGTGCCAGCAGCAAAAGAGGCGTACAGGGGGCGCGCGGGGAGCAGTACTTC. Translation: CASSKRGVQGARGEQYF.

The J gene is TRBJ2-1, the V gene TRBV7-3, with 9 bases identical to TRBD1. The CDR3 runs 14 residues. The trim removed 5 bases at V and 5 bases at J, leaving 4 bases unmatched. Germline loops: CDR1 SGHTA, CDR2 FQGTGA. The CDR3 is CASSLWTGDNEQFF. The CDR3 DNA is TGTGCCAGCAGCCTATGGACAGGGGACAATGAGCAGTTCTTC.

J is TRBJ1-1 and V is TRBV7-9; D gene unclear. The CDR3 extends over 14 amino acids. Germline assignment: CDR1 SEHNR and CDR2 FQNEAQ (reference sequence). The V gene lost 3 bases and the J gene lost 2 bases, with 10 bases spanning the gap. The CDR3, as DNA: TGTGCCAGCAGCTTTTTTAACGGAAACACTGAAGCTTTCTTT. Translated, it gives CASSFFNGNTEAFF. Full variable domain (rest looked up from reference TRBV7-9 and TRBJ1-1): DTGVSQNPRHKITKRGQNVTFRCDPISEHNRLYWYRQTLGQGPEFLTYFQNEAQLEKSRLLSDRFSAERPKGSFSTLEIQRTEQGDSAMYLCASSFFNGNTEAFFGQGTRLTVV.

The rearrangement joins TRBV28 to TRBJ2-1; maybe TRBD1 (6 bases). The V end lost 3 bases, the J end lost 10 bases, and 10 bases lay between the germline ends. Germline CDR1 and CDR2: MDHEN and SYDVKM. This CDR3 has 12 residues. The chain's CDR3 is CASSFRGWEQFF. The CDR3 DNA reads as TGTGCCAGCAGTTTCAGGGGATGGGAGCAGTTCTTC.

The CDR3 DNA sequence: TGCGCCAGCAGCCAAGAGAGAGGGACAGGGCCCTACAATGAGCAGTTCTTC. Its translation is CASSQERGTGPYNEQFF. The rearrangement links TRBV4-1 to TRBJ2-1, with TRBD1 identical over 9 bases. The CDR3 is 17 amino acids. Germline V lookup: CDR1 MGHRA, CDR2 YSYEKL. The J segment lost 2 bases and the V segment lost 0 bases, leaving 5 bases of the junction unmatched.

The V gene is TRBV7-2, the J gene TRBJ2-3; the D gene is possibly TRBD1 (7 bases). The CDR3 covers 17 residues. Per germline, CDR1 SGHTA and CDR2 FQGNSA. V lost 1 base, J lost 5 bases, and 19 bases lay in between. The CDR3 is CASSLGGGGTLGDTQYF. CDR3 nucleotide sequence: TGTGCCAGCAGCTTAGGAGGGGGCGGGACCCTGGGAGATACGCAGTATTTT.

V is TRBV7-9 and J is TRBJ1-1, with D hard to call. Germline loops: CDR1 SEHNR, CDR2 FQNEAQ (reference sequence). Trimming removed 0 bases at V and 4 bases at J, with 12 bases between. This CDR3 is built from 15 residues. The CDR3 coding sequence is TGTGCCAGCAGCTTAGCGCTGATAGGTGGCACTGAAGCTTTCTTT. It is translated as CASSLALIGGTEAFF.

This chain links TRBV5-1 with TRBJ2-5; D remains ambiguous. Germline loops: CDR1 SGHRS, CDR2 YFSETQ. The V and J ends lost 0 bases and 5 bases respectively, with 11 bases between them. The CDR3 consists of 14 residues. As DNA, the CDR3 is TGCGCCAGCAGCTTGGGGACGATGGGGGAGACCCAGTACTTC. Translated, it gives CASSLGTMGETQYF. Together with reference TRBV5-1 and TRBJ2-5, the CDR3 gives the full variable domain: KAGVTQTPRYLIKTRGQQVTLSCSPISGHRSVSWYQQTPGQGLQFLFEYFSETQRNKGNFPGRFSGRQFSNSRSEMNVSTLELGDSALYLCASSLGTMGETQYFGPGTRLLVL.

The V call is TRBV6-6, the J call TRBJ1-5, with D tentatively TRBD1 (6 bases). Germline V gene lookup returns CDR1 MNHNY and CDR2 SVGAGI (reference sequence). The CDR3 is made up of 16 amino acids. With 0 bases removed from V and 5 bases from J, the gap between germline ends came to 14 bases. Here the CDR3 reads CASSYSNREWHQPQHF. CDR3 coding DNA: TGTGCCAGCAGTTACTCGAACAGGGAATGGCATCAGCCCCAGCATTTT.

As DNA, the CDR3 is TGTGCCAGTAGCCCCGGGACCCAAAGCTCCTATAATTCACCCCTCCACTTT. This codes for CASSPGTQSSYNSPLHF. The chain carries TRBV19 and TRBJ1-6; D may be TRBD1 (5 bases). CDR3 size: 17 residues. V dropped 6 bases and J dropped 0 bases, with 15 bases sitting between them. CDR1 is LNHDA, CDR2 SQIVND, per germline (reference sequence).

V usage is TRBV29-1 and J usage is TRBJ1-2, with D possibly being TRBD1 (5 bases). CDR3 length equals 14 residues. From germline, CDR1 is SQVTM and CDR2 ANQGSEA. V gave up 3 bases and J gave up 6 bases, with 17 bases separating them. The CDR3, as DNA: TGCAGCGTTGATGAATCCGGGACGGAACATGGCTACACCTTC. Protein product: CSVDESGTEHGYTF.